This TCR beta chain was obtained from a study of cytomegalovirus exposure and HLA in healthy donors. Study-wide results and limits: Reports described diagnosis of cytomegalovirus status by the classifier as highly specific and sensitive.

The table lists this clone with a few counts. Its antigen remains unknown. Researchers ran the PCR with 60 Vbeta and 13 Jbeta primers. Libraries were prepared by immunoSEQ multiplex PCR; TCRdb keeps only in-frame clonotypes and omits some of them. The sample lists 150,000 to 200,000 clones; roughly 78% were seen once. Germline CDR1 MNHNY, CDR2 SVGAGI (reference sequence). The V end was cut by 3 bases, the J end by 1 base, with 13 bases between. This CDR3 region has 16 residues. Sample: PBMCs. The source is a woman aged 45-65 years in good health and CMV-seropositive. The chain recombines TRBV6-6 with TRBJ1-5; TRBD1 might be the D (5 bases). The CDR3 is CASSYDSLRSNQPQHF. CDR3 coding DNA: TGTGCCAGCAGTTATGACAGTCTTCGGAGCAATCAGCCCCAGCATTTT.